Listed here are 8 T cell receptor beta chains from one sample, sequenced in a study of identifying expanded T cells in peripheral blood (dated by TCRdb to about 2019). The library was made by the immunoSEQ multiplex PCR assay. Held by TCRdb, this immuneACCESS table contains in-frame sequences only and omits some clones. Under half of the omission traces to an unresolved V gene where checked; the cause of the rest is unknown. For this sample there are about 85,000 clones; around 91% appear just once. 2.8% of the sample goes to the ten largest clones. The sample taken for sequencing was blood. Source of these receptors: a person aged 18 to 75 in good health.

The genes are TRBV28 and TRBJ1-1; D uncertain. Deletions cut 8 bases from V and 3 bases from J, with 10 bases between. Germline CDR1 and CDR2: MDHEN and SYDVKM. The CDR3 consists of 12 residues. The CDR3 region is CASSTIHTEAFF. CDR3 coding DNA: TGTGCCAGCTCTACAATCCACACTGAAGCTTTCTTT.

This chain links TRBV9 with TRBJ2-1; no clear D gene. The CDR3 contains 13 residues. V lost 0 bases, J lost 8 bases, and 9 bases lay in between. Germline CDR1 is SGDLS and CDR2 is YYNGEE. The CDR3, as DNA: TGTGCCAGCAGCGTAGACCCCGTCGATGAGCAGTTCTTC. Its translation: CASSVDPVDEQFF.

The chain links TRBV5-1 to TRBJ2-7; D remains unclear. This CDR3 region has 14 residues. Trimming pared 4 bases from V and 5 bases from J, leaving 16 bases between. The germline V gene encodes CDR1 SGHRS and CDR2 YFSETQ. In DNA form, the CDR3 reads TGCGCCAGCAGCCGAAATTCCCCGATCGACGAGCAGTACTTC. This codes for CASSRNSPIDEQYF.

V is TRBV5-4 and J is TRBJ2-7, with D tentatively TRBD1 or TRBD2 (5 bases each). The CDR3 has 17 amino acids. Germline CDR1 is SGHNT and CDR2 is YYREEE (reference sequence). V shed 4 bases and J shed 2 bases, with 22 bases lying between them. CDR3 in amino acids: CASSQDLMGTGTYEQYF. In nucleotides, the CDR3 is TGTGCCAGCAGCCAAGATCTAATGGGGACCGGGACCTACGAGCAGTACTTC.

This sequence joins TRBV30 and TRBJ1-1; D might be TRBD1 (6 bases). The length of the CDR3 is 15 residues. The V and J ends lost 4 bases and 4 bases respectively, with 19 bases between them. Per the germline V gene, CDR1 is GTSNPN and CDR2 is SVGIG (reference sequence). The CDR3 sequence is CAWIRSGGAGTEAFF. The CDR3 nucleotides read TGTGCCTGGATTCGTTCCGGGGGCGCAGGCACTGAAGCTTTCTTT.

The V gene is TRBV28, the J gene TRBJ1-6; no firm D call. Trimming removed 6 bases at V and 7 bases at J, with 10 bases between. Germline V gene sequence: CDR1 MDHEN, CDR2 SYDVKM. The CDR3 length is 13 residues. The CDR3 DNA reads TGTGCCAGCAGACCGACCAGGAATTCACCCCTCCACTTT. Translation: CASRPTRNSPLHF.

DNA for the CDR3: TGTGCCAGCAGCTTGTCGACAGCGAACACTGAAGCTTTCTTT. Amino acid sequence: CASSLSTANTEAFF. V and J are TRBV5-4 and TRBJ1-1; D may be TRBD1 (5 bases). In germline, CDR1 is SGHNT, CDR2 YYREEE (reference sequence). Trimming took 1 base from V and 1 from J, leaving 8 bases between them. This CDR3 is built from 14 residues.

The chain couples TRBV5-6 to TRBJ2-7; D possibly corresponds to TRBD2 (5 bases). Trimming took off 3 bases at V and 7 bases at J, with 14 bases between the two ends. Looked up from germline, CDR1 is SGHDT and CDR2 is YYEEEE. The CDR3 consists of 13 residues. The CDR3 coding sequence is TGTGCCAGCAGCTCACGGGGAGCCTGGGAGCAGTACTTC. This sequence encodes CASSSRGAWEQYF.